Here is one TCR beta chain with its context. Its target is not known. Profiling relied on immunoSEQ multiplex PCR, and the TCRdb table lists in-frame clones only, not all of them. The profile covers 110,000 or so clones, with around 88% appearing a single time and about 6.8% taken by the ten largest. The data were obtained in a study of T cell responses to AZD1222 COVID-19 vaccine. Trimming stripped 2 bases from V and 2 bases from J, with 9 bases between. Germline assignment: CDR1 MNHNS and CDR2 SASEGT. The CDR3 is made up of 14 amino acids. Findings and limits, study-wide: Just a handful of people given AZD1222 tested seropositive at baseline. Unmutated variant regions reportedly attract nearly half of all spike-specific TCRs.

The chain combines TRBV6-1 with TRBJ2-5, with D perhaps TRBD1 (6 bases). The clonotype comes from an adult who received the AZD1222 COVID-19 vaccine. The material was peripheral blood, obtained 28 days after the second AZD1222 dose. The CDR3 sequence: CASSEPRGQETQYF. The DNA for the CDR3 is TGTGCCAGCAGTGAACCCAGGGGACAAGAGACCCAGTACTTC.